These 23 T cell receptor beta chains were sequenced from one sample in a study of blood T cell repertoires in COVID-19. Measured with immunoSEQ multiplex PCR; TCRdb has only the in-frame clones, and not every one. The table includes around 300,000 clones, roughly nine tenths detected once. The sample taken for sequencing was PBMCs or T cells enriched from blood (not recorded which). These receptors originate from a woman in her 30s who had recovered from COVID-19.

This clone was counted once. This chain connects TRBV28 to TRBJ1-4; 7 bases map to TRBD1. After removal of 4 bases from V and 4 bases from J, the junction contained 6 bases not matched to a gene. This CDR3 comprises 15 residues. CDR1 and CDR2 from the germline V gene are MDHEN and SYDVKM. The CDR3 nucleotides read TGTGCCAGCAGTTCCAACAGGGGCCTTAATGAAAAACTGTTTTTT. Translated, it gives CASSSNRGLNEKLFF.

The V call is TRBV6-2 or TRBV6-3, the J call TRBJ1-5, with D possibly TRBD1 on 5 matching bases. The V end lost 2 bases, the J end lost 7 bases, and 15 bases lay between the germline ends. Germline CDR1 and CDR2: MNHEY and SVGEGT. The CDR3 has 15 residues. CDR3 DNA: TGTGCCAGCAGTTACACCGGTAGCAGGGTCCAGCCCCAGCATTTT. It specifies CASSYTGSRVQPQHF.

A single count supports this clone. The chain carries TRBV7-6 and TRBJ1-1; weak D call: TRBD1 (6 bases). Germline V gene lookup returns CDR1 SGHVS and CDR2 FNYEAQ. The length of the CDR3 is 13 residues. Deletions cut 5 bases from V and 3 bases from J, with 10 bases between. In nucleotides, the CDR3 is TGTGCCAGCAGCCTTAGACAGGACACTGAAGCTTTCTTT. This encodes CASSLRQDTEAFF.

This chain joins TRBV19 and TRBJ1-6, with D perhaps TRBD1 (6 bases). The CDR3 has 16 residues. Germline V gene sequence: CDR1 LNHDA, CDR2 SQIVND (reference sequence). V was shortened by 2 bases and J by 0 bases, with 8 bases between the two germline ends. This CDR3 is CASSIQGSSYNSPLHF. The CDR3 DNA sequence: TGTGCCAGTAGTATACAGGGGAGCTCCTATAATTCACCCCTCCACTTT.

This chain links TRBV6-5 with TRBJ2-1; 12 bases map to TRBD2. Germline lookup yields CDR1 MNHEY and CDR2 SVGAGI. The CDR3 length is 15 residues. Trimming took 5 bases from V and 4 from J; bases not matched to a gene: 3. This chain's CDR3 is CASSPTSGSYNEQFF. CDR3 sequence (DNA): TGTGCCAGCAGTCCGACTAGCGGGAGTTACAATGAGCAGTTCTTC.

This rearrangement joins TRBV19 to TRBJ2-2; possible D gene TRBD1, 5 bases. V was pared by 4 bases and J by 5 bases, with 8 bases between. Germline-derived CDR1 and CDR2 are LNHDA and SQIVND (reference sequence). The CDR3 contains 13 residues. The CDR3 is CASSKTVTGELFF. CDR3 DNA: TGTGCCAGTAGTAAGACAGTTACCGGGGAGCTGTTTTTT. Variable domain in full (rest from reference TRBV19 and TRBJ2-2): DGGITQSPKYLFRKEGQNVTLSCEQNLNHDAMYWYRQDPGQGLRLIYYSQIVNDFQKGDIAEGYSVSREKKESFPLTVTSAQKNPTAFYLCASSKTVTGELFFGEGSRLTVL.

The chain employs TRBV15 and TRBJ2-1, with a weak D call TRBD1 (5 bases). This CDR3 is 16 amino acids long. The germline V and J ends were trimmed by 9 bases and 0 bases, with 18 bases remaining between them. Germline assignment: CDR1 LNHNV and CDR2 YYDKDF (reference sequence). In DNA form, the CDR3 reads TGTGCCACAAGGAGATTTCAGGGCCACTCCTACAATGAGCAGTTCTTC. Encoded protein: CATRRFQGHSYNEQFF.

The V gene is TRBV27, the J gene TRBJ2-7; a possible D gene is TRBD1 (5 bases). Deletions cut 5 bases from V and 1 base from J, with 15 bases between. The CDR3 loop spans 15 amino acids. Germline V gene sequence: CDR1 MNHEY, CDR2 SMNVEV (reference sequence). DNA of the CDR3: TGTGCCAGCAGTGTACGCACAGGCCCTTCCTACGAGCAGTACTTC. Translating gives CASSVRTGPSYEQYF.

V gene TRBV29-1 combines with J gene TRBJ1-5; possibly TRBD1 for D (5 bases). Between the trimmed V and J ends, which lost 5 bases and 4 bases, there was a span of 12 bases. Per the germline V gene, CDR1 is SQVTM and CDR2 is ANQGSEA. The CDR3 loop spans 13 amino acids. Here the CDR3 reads CSVNPGGNQPQHF. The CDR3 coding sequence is TGCAGCGTTAACCCCGGGGGGAATCAGCCCCAGCATTTT.

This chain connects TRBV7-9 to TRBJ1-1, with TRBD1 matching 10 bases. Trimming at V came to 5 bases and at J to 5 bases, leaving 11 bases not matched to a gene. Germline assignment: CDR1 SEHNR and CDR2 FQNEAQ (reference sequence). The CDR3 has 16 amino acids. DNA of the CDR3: TGTGCCAGCAGCCTCAGGGCGGGACAGGGGAAGACTGAAGCTTTCTTT. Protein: CASSLRAGQGKTEAFF.

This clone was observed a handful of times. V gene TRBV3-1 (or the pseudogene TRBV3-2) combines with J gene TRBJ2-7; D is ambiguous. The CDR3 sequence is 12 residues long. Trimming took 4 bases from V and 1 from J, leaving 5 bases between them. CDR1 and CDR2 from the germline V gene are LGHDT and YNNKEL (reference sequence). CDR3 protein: CASSLQSYEQYF. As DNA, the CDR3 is TGTGCCAGCAGCCTCCAATCCTACGAGCAGTACTTC.

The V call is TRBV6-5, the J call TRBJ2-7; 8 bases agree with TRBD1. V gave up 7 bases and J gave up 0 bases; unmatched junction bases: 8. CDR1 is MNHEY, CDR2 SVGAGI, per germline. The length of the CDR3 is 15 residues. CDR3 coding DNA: TGTGCCAGCAAACCCGGGACAGGCACCTCCTACGAGCAGTACTTC. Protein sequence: CASKPGTGTSYEQYF.

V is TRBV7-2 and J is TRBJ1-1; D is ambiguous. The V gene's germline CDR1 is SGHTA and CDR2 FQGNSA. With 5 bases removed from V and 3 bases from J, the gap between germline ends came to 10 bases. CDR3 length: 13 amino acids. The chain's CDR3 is CASSPRADTEAFF. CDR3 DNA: TGTGCCAGCAGCCCCCGTGCGGACACTGAAGCTTTCTTT.

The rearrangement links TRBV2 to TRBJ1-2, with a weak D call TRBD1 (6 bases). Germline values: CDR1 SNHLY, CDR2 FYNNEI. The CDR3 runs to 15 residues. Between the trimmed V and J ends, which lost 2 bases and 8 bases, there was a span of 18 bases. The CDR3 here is CASSEYNAGEGGYTF. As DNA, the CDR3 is TGTGCCAGCAGTGAATACAATGCAGGGGAGGGCGGCTACACCTTC.

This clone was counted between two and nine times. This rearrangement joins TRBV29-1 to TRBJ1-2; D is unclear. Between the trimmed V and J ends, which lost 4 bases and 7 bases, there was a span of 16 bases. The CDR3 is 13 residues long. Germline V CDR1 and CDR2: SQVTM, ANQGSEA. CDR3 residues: CSVVPDGRAGYTF. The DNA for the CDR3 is TGCAGCGTTGTACCTGATGGGAGGGCTGGCTACACCTTC.

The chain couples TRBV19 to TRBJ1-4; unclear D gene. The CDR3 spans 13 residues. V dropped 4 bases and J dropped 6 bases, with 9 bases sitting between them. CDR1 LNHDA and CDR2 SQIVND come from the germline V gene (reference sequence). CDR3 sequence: CASSSEVDEKLFF. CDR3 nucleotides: TGTGCCAGTAGTAGCGAGGTGGATGAAAAACTGTTTTTT.

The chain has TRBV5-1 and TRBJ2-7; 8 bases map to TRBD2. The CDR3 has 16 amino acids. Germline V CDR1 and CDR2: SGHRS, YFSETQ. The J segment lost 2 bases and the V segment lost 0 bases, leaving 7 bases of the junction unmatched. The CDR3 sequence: CASSLAASGSPYEQYF. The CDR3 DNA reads TGCGCCAGCAGCTTGGCGGCCAGCGGGAGCCCCTACGAGCAGTACTTC. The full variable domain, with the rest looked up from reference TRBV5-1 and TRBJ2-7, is KAGVTQTPRYLIKTRGQQVTLSCSPISGHRSVSWYQQTPGQGLQFLFEYFSETQRNKGNFPGRFSGRQFSNSRSEMNVSTLELGDSALYLCASSLAASGSPYEQYFGPGTRLTVT.

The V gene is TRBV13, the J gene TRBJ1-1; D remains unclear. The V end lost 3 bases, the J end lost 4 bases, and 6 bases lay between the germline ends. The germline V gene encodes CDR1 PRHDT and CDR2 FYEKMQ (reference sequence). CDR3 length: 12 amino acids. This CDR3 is CASSFSGTEAFF. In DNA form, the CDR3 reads TGTGCCAGCAGCTTCTCAGGCACTGAAGCTTTCTTT. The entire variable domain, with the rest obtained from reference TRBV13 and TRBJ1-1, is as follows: AAGVIQSPRHLIKEKRETATLKCYPIPRHDTVYWYQQGPGQDPQFLISFYEKMQSDKGSIPDRFSAQQFSDYHSELNMSSLELGDSALYFCASSFSGTEAFFGQGTRLTVV.

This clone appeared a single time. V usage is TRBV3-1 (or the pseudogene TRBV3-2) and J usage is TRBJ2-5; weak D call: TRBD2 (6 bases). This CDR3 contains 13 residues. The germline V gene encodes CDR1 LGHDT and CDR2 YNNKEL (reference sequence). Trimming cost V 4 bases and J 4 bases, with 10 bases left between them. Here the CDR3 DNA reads TGTGCCAGCAGCCTGCGGGGTGGAGAGACCCAGTACTTC. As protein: CASSLRGGETQYF.

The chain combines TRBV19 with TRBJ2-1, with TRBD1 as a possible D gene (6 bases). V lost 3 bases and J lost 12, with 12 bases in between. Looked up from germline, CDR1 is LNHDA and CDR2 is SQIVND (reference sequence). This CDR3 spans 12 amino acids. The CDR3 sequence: CASSIRGGMQFF. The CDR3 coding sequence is TGTGCCAGTAGTATTCGAGGGGGAATGCAGTTCTTC.

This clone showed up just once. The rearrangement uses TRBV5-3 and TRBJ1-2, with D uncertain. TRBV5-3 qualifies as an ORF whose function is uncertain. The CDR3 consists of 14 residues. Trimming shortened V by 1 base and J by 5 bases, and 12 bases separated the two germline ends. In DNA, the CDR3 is TGTGCCAGAAGCTTGCCCGGGATTGGATATGGCTACACCTTC. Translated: CARSLPGIGYGYTF.

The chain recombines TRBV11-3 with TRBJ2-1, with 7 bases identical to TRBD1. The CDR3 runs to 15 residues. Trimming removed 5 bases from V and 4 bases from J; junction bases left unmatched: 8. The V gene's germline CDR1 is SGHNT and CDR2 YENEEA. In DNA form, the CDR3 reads TGTGCCAGCAGCCCCTCCGGGACAGTTTACAATGAGCAGTTCTTC. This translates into CASSPSGTVYNEQFF. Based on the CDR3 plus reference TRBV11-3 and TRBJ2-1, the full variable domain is EAGVVQSPRYKIIEKKQPVAFWCNPISGHNTLYWYLQNLGQGPELLIRYENEEAVDDSQLPKDRFSAERLKGVDSTLKIQPAELGDSAVYLCASSPSGTVYNEQFFGPGTRLTVL.

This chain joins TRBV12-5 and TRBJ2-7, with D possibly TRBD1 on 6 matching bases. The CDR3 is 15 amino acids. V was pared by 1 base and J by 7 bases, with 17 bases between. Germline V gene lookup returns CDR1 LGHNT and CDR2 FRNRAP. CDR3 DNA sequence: TGTGCTAGTGGTTTGGCTACAGGGTTAAAGGGGGAGCAGTACTTC. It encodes CASGLATGLKGEQYF.